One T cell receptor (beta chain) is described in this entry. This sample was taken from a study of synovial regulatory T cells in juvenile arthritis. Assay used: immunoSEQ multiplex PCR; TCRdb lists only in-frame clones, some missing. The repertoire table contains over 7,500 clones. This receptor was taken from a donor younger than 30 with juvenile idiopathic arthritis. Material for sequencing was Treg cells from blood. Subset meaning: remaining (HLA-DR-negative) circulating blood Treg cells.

The CDR3 spells CASSSGDRAPLAAQHF. V is TRBV19 and J is TRBJ1-5. Germline CDR1 reads LNHDA; CDR2 reads SQIVND (reference sequence). This CDR3 has 16 residues. DNA was not recorded.